The following is a T cell receptor beta chain sequence with its context. The germline V gene has CDR1 LNHDA and CDR2 SQIVND (reference sequence). The CDR3 is 11 amino acids. Germline trimming cut 4 bases from V and 11 bases from J; bases unmatched to any gene: 3. These data are taken from a study of T-cell reconstitution after alpha-beta-depleted transplantation in children. During its preparation, the TCRbeta library received unique molecular identifiers. TCRdb used MiXCR to reprocess the PCR reads, holding one entry per CDR3 protein. The sample yields some 500,000 distinct CDR3 sequences, about 16% seen once.

The starting material was PBMCs from the stem cell graft donor, obtained from the stem cell graft. The sequence was collected from a human donor who donated a stem cell graft to a child with acute lymphoblastic leukemia. The V gene is TRBV19, the J gene TRBJ2-3, with 7 bases fitting TRBD2. CDR3 DNA: TGTGCCAGTAGTAATAGCGGGCAGCAGTATTTT. It yields the protein CASSNSGQQYF.